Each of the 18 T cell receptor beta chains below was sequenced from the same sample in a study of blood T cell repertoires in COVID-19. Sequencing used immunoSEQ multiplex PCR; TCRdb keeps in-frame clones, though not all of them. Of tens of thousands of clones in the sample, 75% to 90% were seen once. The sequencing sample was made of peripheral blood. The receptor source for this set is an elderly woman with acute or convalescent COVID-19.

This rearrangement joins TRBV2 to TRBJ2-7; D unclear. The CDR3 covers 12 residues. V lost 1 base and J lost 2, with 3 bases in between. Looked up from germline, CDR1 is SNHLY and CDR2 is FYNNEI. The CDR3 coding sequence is TGTGCCAGCAGTGAAGGGCCCTACGAGCAGTACTTC. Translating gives CASSEGPYEQYF.

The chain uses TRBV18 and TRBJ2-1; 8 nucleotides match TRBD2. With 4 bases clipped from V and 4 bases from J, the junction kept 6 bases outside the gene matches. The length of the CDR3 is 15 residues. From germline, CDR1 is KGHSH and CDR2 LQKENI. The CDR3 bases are TGTGCCAGCTCACATTCTAGCGGGCCTTACAATGAGCAGTTCTTC. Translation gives CASSHSSGPYNEQFF. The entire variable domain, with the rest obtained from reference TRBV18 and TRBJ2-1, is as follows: NAGVMQNPRHLVRRRGQEARLRCSPMKGHSHVYWYRQLPEEGLKFMVYLQKENIIDESGMPKERFSAEFPKEGPSILRIQQVVRGDSAAYFCASSHSSGPYNEQFFGPGTRLTVL.

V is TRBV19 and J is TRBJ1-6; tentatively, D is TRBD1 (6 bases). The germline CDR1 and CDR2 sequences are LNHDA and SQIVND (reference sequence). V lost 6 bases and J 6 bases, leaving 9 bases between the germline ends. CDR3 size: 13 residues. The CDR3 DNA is TGTGCCAGTAGGGACAGCCTTAATTCACCCCTCCACTTT. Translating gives CASRDSLNSPLHF. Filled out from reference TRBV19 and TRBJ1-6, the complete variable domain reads DGGITQSPKYLFRKEGQNVTLSCEQNLNHDAMYWYRQDPGQGLRLIYYSQIVNDFQKGDIAEGYSVSREKKESFPLTVTSAQKNPTAFYLCASRDSLNSPLHFGNGTRLTVT.

The CDR3 DNA reads TGCAGCGCCCCGACAGGGGATACTGAAGCTTTCTTT. Translation gives CSAPTGDTEAFF. This chain links TRBV29-1 with TRBJ1-1, with 8 positions matching TRBD1. V lost 7 bases, J lost 5 bases, and 6 bases stayed unmatched. The CDR3 is 12 residues long. Looked up from germline, CDR1 is SQVTM and CDR2 is ANQGSEA.

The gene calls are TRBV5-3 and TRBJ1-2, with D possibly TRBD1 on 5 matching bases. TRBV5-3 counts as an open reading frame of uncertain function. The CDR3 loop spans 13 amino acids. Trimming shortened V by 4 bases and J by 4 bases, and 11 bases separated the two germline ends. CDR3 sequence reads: CARSLRVFYGYTF. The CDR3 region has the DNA TGTGCCAGAAGCCTCAGGGTATTCTATGGCTACACCTTC.

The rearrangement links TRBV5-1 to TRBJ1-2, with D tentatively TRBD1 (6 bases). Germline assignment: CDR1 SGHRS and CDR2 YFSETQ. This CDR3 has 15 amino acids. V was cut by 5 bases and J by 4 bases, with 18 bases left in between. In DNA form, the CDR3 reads TGCGCCAGCAGTTCCCAGGGGCCCCCGAGCTATGGCTACACCTTC. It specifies CASSSQGPPSYGYTF.

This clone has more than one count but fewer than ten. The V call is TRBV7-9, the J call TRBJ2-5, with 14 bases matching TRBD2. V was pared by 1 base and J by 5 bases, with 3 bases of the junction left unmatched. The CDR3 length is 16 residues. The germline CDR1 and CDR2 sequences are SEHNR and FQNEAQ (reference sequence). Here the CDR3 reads CASSLGLAGGFETQYF. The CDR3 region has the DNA TGTGCCAGCAGCTTAGGACTAGCGGGGGGGTTTGAGACCCAGTACTTC.

The CDR3 bases are TGTGCCAGCAGTGAAGGAGGACTAGCGGGGGGTGGGGCCTACAATGAGCAGTTCTTC. Amino acid sequence: CASSEGGLAGGGAYNEQFF. V and J are TRBV6-1 and TRBJ2-1; 14 positions agree with TRBD2. From germline, CDR1 is MNHNS and CDR2 SASEGT. Trimming took 1 base from V and 2 from J; bases not matched to a gene: 7. CDR3 size: 19 residues.

CDR3 in DNA: TGTGCCACCAGTGATGGCACAGGAAATCAGCCCCAGCATTTT. Its protein is CATSDGTGNQPQHF. The chain combines TRBV24-1 with TRBJ1-5; perhaps TRBD1 as D (5 bases). V was trimmed by 3 bases and J by 4 bases, leaving 9 bases between them. Per the germline V gene, CDR1 is KGHDR and CDR2 is SFDVKD. The CDR3 length is 14 residues.

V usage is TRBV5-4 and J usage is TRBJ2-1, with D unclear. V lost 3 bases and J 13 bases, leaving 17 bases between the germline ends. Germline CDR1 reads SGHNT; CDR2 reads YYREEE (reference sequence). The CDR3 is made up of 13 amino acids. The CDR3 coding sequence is TGTGCCAGCAGCTGGCCCCTTGGCAGCGTACAGTTCTTC. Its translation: CASSWPLGSVQFF.

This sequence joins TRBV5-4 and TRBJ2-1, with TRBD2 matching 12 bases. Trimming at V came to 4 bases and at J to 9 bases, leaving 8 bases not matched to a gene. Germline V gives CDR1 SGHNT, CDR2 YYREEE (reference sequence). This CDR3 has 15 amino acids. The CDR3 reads CASSATSGGQGEQFF. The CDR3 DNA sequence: TGTGCCAGCAGCGCGACTAGCGGGGGTCAAGGTGAGCAGTTCTTC.

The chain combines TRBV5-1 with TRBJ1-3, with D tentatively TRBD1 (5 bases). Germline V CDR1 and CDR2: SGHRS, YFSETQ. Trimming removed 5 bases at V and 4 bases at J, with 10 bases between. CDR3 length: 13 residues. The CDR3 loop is CASRPPGGNTIYF. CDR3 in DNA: TGCGCCAGCAGGCCTCCAGGGGGAAACACCATATATTTT.

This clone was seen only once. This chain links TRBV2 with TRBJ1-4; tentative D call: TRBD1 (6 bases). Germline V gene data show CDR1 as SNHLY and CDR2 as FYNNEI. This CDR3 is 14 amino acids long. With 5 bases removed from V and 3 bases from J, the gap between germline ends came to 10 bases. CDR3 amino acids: CASSPGAPNEKLFF. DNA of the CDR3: TGTGCCAGCAGTCCAGGGGCTCCTAATGAAAAACTGTTTTTT.

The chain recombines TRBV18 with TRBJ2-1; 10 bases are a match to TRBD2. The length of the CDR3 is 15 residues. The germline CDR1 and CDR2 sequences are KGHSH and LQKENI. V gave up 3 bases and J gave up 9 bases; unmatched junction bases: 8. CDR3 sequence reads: CASSPSGGAGGEQFF. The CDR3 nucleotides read TGTGCCAGCTCACCGAGCGGGGGGGCCGGGGGTGAGCAGTTCTTC.

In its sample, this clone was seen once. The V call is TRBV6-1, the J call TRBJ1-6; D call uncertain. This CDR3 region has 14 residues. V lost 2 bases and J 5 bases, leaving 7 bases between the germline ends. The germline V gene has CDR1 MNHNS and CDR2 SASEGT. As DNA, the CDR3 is TGTGCCAGCAGTGAATCCAGTAATAATTCACCCCTCCACTTT. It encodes CASSESSNNSPLHF.

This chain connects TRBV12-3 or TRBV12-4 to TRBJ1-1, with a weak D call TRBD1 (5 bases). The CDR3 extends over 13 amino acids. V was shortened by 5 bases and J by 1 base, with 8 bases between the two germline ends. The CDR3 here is CASSQTGNTEAFF. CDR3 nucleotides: TGTGCCAGCAGTCAAACAGGGAACACTGAAGCTTTCTTT.

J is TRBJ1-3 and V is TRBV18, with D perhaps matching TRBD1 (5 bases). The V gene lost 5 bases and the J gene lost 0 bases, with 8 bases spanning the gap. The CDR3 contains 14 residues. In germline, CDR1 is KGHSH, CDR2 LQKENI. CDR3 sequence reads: CASSLDISGNTIYF. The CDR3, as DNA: TGTGCCAGCTCATTGGACATCTCTGGAAACACCATATATTTT.

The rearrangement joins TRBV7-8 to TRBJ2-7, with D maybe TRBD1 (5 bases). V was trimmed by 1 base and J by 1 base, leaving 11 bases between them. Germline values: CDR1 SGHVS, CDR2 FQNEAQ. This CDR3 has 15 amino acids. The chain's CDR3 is CASSLVVRGSYEQYF. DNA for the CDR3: TGTGCCAGCAGCTTAGTAGTAAGGGGATCCTACGAGCAGTACTTC.